This TCR beta chain was documented in a study of regulatory T cells. A couple of CD3G-deficient patients had more severe autoimmunity; all had some. Patients, 2 to 39 years old, had expanded memory T-cell proportions. Regulatory (CD25-high CD127-low) and conventional (CD25-low CD127-high) CD4+ T cells were sorted separately. The PCR used 52 TRBV and 13 TRBJ primers. Sequencing used immunoSEQ multiplex PCR; TCRdb keeps in-frame clones, though not all of them. In the table there are around 17,000 clones, about 79% of which are singletons. V was pared by 1 base and J by 3 bases, with 13 bases between. This CDR3 contains 15 residues. Germline V gives CDR1 SGHRS, CDR2 YFSETQ. Overall study results and limits: Hydrophobic residues at CDR3 positions 6 and 7 were enriched in conventional CD4+ T cells of CD3G-deficient patients. In patients, unique TRB V-J pairs were restricted and V/J usage skewed, especially in Tregs.

About this clone itself: Its specificity is not known.

The source is a person aged 25 to 45 with CD3G deficiency. What was sequenced was conventional CD4+ T cells sorted from blood. The rearrangement links TRBV5-1 to TRBJ1-2; D is unresolved. CDR3 in DNA: TGCGCCAGCAGCTTGAATCCGGGCTTCGACTATGGCTACACCTTC. Its protein is CASSLNPGFDYGYTF.